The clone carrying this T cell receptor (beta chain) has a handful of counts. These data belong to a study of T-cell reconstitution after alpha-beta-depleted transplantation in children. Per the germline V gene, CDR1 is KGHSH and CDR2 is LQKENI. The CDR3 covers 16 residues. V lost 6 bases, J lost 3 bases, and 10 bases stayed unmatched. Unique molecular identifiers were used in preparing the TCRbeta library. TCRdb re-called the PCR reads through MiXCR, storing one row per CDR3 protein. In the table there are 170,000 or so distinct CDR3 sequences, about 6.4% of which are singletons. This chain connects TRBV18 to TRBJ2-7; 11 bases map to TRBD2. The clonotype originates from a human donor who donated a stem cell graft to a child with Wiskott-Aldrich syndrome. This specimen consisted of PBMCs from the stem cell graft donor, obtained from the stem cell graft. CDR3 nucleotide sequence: TGTGCCAGCTCTCTGAAAGGACTAGCGGGTAGCTACGAGCAGTACTTC. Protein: CASSLKGLAGSYEQYF.